The 14 T cell receptor beta chains presented below share a single source sample, sequenced in a study of siplizumab effects on memory and regulatory T cells. Sequencing used immunoSEQ multiplex PCR; TCRdb keeps in-frame clones, though not all of them. The sample includes roughly 100,000 clones, roughly 93% of them seen just once. The sample consisted of CD8+ T cells sorted from blood. These receptors were collected from a human donor in good health.

The chain uses TRBV10-2 and TRBJ2-7; TRBD2 aligns across 10 bases. The length of the CDR3 is 15 residues. Germline trimming cut 0 bases from V and 5 bases from J; bases unmatched to any gene: 4. CDR1 is WSHSY and CDR2 is SAAADI in the germline V gene. CDR3 sequence (DNA): TGCGCCAGCAGTGAGTCGGGGCTAGCGGGAGACGAGCAGTACTTC. This codes for CASSESGLAGDEQYF.

The chain employs TRBV27 and TRBJ2-7; D assignment may be TRBD1 or TRBD2 (6 bases each). Trimming took 6 bases from V and 3 from J, leaving 9 bases between them. This CDR3 has 12 residues. The germline gives CDR1 MNHEY, CDR2 SMNVEV (reference sequence). DNA of the CDR3: TGTGCCAGCAGACAGGGAGGCTACGAGCAGTACTTC. Translation gives CASRQGGYEQYF.

The chain recombines TRBV7-8 with TRBJ1-4; D not resolved. The V gene lost 6 bases and the J gene lost 7 bases, with 21 bases spanning the gap. This CDR3 region has 16 residues. Germline V gene sequence: CDR1 SGHVS, CDR2 FQNEAQ. CDR3 coding DNA: TGTGCCAGCAGTATTTACCGGGCGGGGTCCTTTGAAAAACTGTTTTTT. Translating it yields CASSIYRAGSFEKLFF.

This clone occurred once. The chain employs TRBV27 and TRBJ1-2; D is ambiguous. V dropped 0 bases and J dropped 4 bases, with 6 bases sitting between them. The CDR3 contains 13 residues. Germline CDR1 and CDR2: MNHEY and SMNVEV (reference sequence). The CDR3 DNA follows: TGTGCCAGCAGTTTATCTGGGTTCTATGGCTACACCTTC. Protein product: CASSLSGFYGYTF.

This sequence joins TRBV5-7 and TRBJ1-2; D might be TRBD1 (6 bases). TRBV5-7 counts as an open reading frame of uncertain function. The CDR3 totals 18 residues. Trimming pared 0 bases from V and 1 base from J, leaving 19 bases between. The CDR3 here is CASSLDGGTGVFNYGYTF. DNA of the CDR3: TGTGCCAGCAGCTTGGACGGGGGCACCGGGGTATTTAACTATGGCTACACCTTC.

The chain is built from TRBV11-3 and TRBJ2-7; no reliable D call. Germline assignment: CDR1 SGHNT and CDR2 YENEEA. Trimming took 4 bases from V and 2 from J, leaving 12 bases between them. CDR3 length: 14 amino acids. In DNA, the CDR3 is TGTGCCAGCAGCTCCCACAGTACCCCCTACGAGCAGTACTTC. This codes for CASSSHSTPYEQYF.

This clone was detected once. This rearrangement joins TRBV27 to TRBJ2-7; 8 bases line up with TRBD1. Germline loops: CDR1 MNHEY, CDR2 SMNVEV (reference sequence). The CDR3 sequence is 14 residues long. J was trimmed by 2 bases and V by 8 bases; bases with no gene match: 8. CDR3 nucleotide sequence: TGTGCCAGCCGCACCGGGACAGGACCCTACGAGCAGTACTTC. This codes for CASRTGTGPYEQYF.

This chain connects TRBV9 to TRBJ1-6; D gene ambiguous. Germline CDR1 and CDR2: SGDLS and YYNGEE. V lost 3 bases and J 5 bases, leaving 6 bases between the germline ends. This CDR3 spans 13 amino acids. The CDR3 region is CASSDDHNSPLHF. The DNA of the CDR3 is TGTGCCAGCAGCGATGATCATAATTCACCCCTCCACTTT.

J is TRBJ2-1 and V is TRBV6-6, with D possibly being TRBD2 (6 bases). This CDR3 is 12 amino acids long. The V end lost 6 bases, the J end lost 7 bases, and 10 bases lay between the germline ends. Germline CDR1 reads MNHNY; CDR2 reads SVGAGI (reference sequence). This CDR3 reads CASRKTRNEQFF. The DNA of the CDR3 is TGTGCCAGCAGGAAGACTAGGAATGAGCAGTTCTTC.

The count of this clone is one. V is TRBV25-1 and J is TRBJ2-7, with 7 bases lining up with TRBD1. Looked up from germline, CDR1 is MGHDK and CDR2 is SYGVNS. This CDR3 has 13 residues. J gave up 5 bases and V 4 bases, and 5 bases lay outside the gene matches. CDR3 bases: TGTGCCAGCAGTGGGCCGACAGGGCACGAGCAGTACTTC. The encoded protein is CASSGPTGHEQYF.

The V and J genes are TRBV27 and TRBJ1-4, with a weak D call TRBD1 (6 bases). Trimming removed 5 bases at V and 8 bases at J, with 18 bases between. The length of the CDR3 is 15 residues. CDR1 MNHEY and CDR2 SMNVEV come from the germline V gene (reference sequence). CDR3 nucleotide sequence: TGTGCCAGCAGTCCTGGAAGGGGGGGAGCCGAAAAACTGTTTTTT. This sequence encodes CASSPGRGGAEKLFF. Looking up the rest from reference TRBV27 and TRBJ1-4 gives the full variable domain: EAQVTQNPRYLITVTGKKLTVTCSQNMNHEYMSWYRQDPGLGLRQIYYSMNVEVTDKGDVPEGYKVSRKEKRNFPLILESPSPNQTSLYFCASSPGRGGAEKLFFGSGTQLSVL.

This clone was recorded only once. This chain connects TRBV27 to TRBJ1-1; TRBD1 might be the D (5 bases). Per germline, CDR1 MNHEY and CDR2 SMNVEV (reference sequence). CDR3 length: 13 amino acids. Trimming pared 7 bases from V and 2 bases from J, leaving 11 bases between. The CDR3 loop is CASKTELNTEAFF. DNA of the CDR3: TGTGCCAGCAAGACAGAACTTAACACTGAAGCTTTCTTT.

The chain recombines TRBV30 with TRBJ1-1; D is perhaps TRBD1 (5 bases). V was pared by 3 bases and J by 1 base, with 15 bases between. The length of the CDR3 is 15 residues. Looked up from germline, CDR1 is GTSNPN and CDR2 is SVGIG (reference sequence). CDR3 in amino acids: CAWRETPDTNTEAFF. Written as DNA, the CDR3 is TGTGCCTGGAGAGAAACCCCGGACACGAACACTGAAGCTTTCTTT.

This clone was observed once. The rearrangement links TRBV20-1 to TRBJ1-2; the D is unclear. Looked up from germline, CDR1 is DFQATT and CDR2 is SNEGSKA (reference sequence). This CDR3 comprises 11 residues. Between the trimmed V and J ends, which lost 3 bases and 2 bases, there was a span of 4 bases. CDR3 amino acids: CSARDNYGYTF. The CDR3, as DNA: TGCAGTGCTAGGGACAACTATGGCTACACCTTC.